A single sample gave rise to the 23 T cell receptor beta chains below, sequenced in a study of monozygotic twins with inflammatory bowel disease. TCRdb reprocessed the 5' RACE reads and reports one entry per CDR3 protein, with no DNA. The listing contains about 330,000 distinct CDR3 sequences. What was sequenced was blood. The receptors derive from a human donor with ulcerative colitis or Crohn's disease, or a healthy co-twin of an affected twin (not recorded which).

This chain uses TRBV28 with TRBJ2-4; TCRdb's D call of TRBD1 is untestable without DNA. The CDR3 loop spans 15 amino acids. CDR1 MDHEN and CDR2 SYDVKM come from the germline V gene. The chain's CDR3 is CASSPEFDPKNIQYF. Full variable domain (rest looked up from reference TRBV28 and TRBJ2-4): DVKVTQSSRYLVKRTGEKVFLECVQDMDHENMFWYRQDPGLGLRLIYFSYDVKMKEKGDIPEGYSVSREKKERFSLILESASTNQTSMYLCASSPEFDPKNIQYFGAGTRLSVL.

The V and J genes are TRBV6-1 and TRBJ2-7. This CDR3 is built from 14 residues. Germline V gene sequence: CDR1 MNHNS, CDR2 SASEGT. CDR3 region: CASSLYKGYYEQYF.

The V call is TRBV12-5, the J call TRBJ1-6. This CDR3 has 22 amino acids. CDR1 and CDR2 (germline): LGHNT, FRNRAP. CDR3 sequence: CASGLVSKGTGGSSSYNSPLHF. Full variable domain (remainder filled in from reference TRBV12-5 and TRBJ1-6): DARVTQTPRHKVTEMGQEVTMRCQPILGHNTVFWYRQTMMQGLELLAYFRNRAPLDDSGMPKDRFSAEMPDATLATLKIQPSEPRDSAVYFCASGLVSKGTGGSSSYNSPLHFGNGTRLTVT.

J is TRBJ2-3 and V is TRBV20-1; as DNA is missing, the TRBD1 call by TCRdb cannot be tested. The CDR3 is 13 amino acids. Germline assignment: CDR1 DFQATT and CDR2 SNEGSKA (reference sequence). CDR3 sequence reads: CSALGHLTDTQYF.

CDR3 sequence: CASSLLPGEQFF. The chain has TRBV7-2 and TRBJ2-1; the TCRdb D gene call, TRBD1, has no DNA to confirm it. There are 12 residues in the CDR3. Germline V gives CDR1 SGHTA, CDR2 FQGNSA.

The chain carries TRBV25-1 and TRBJ2-4; there is no DNA to check the TCRdb D call of TRBD1. Germline V gene data show CDR1 as MGHDK and CDR2 as SYGVNS. There are 17 residues in the CDR3. The CDR3 sequence is CASLLYRGRTAKNIQYF.

The chain has TRBV5-6 and TRBJ2-7; absent DNA, TCRdb's TRBD2 call cannot be checked. This CDR3 spans 14 amino acids. The germline CDR1 and CDR2 sequences are SGHDT and YYEEEE. CDR3 region: CASSLGTRSYEQYF. Supplemented by reference TRBV5-6 and TRBJ2-7, the full variable domain reads DAGVTQSPTHLIKTRGQQVTLRCSPKSGHDTVSWYQQALGQGPQFIFQYYEEEERQRGNFPDRFSGHQFPNYSSELNVNALLLGDSALYLCASSLGTRSYEQYFGPGTRLTVT.

This sequence joins TRBV20-1 and TRBJ2-1; the TCRdb call, TRBD2, lacks DNA for checking. This CDR3 has 15 amino acids. CDR1 and CDR2 (germline): DFQATT, SNEGSKA (reference sequence). The CDR3: CSARDSRGGGNEQFF.

CDR3 amino acids: CASSVTPNTEAFF. This chain uses TRBV11-2 with TRBJ1-1. The CDR3 has 13 residues. Germline V gene data show CDR1 as SGHAT and CDR2 as FQNNGV.

The chain has TRBV28 and TRBJ2-1; TCRdb outputs TRBD1, but without DNA this stays unchecked. This CDR3 is 15 amino acids long. Germline V lookup: CDR1 MDHEN, CDR2 SYDVKM. The CDR3 sequence is CASSLLGGSSNEQFF.

The genes are TRBV18 and TRBJ2-5; TCRdb picks TRBD1, but there is no DNA to check that call. The CDR3 totals 13 residues. Per the germline V gene, CDR1 is KGHSH and CDR2 is LQKENI. CDR3 protein: CASSLTAQETQYF.

The J gene is TRBJ1-5, the V gene TRBV7-2; TCRdb calls TRBD1, which cannot be checked without DNA. There are 14 residues in the CDR3. From germline, CDR1 is SGHTA and CDR2 FQGNSA. The CDR3 protein is CASSLDPGFQPQHF.

The V gene is TRBV24-1, the J gene TRBJ2-1; TCRdb's D call, TRBD1, is unchecked because there is no DNA. This CDR3 region has 18 residues. The V gene's germline CDR1 is KGHDR and CDR2 SFDVKD. CDR3 region: CATSDSTGRQGASNEQFF.

V gene TRBV7-9 combines with J gene TRBJ2-1. CDR3 length: 14 residues. Germline CDR1 is SEHNR and CDR2 is FQNEAQ (reference sequence). The CDR3 reads CASSWTASYNEQFF.

The rearrangement uses TRBV5-1 and TRBJ2-1. This CDR3 region has 12 residues. Germline CDR1 is SGHRS and CDR2 is YFSETQ. The chain's CDR3 is CASMQDYNEQFF.

The chain joins TRBV5-1 to TRBJ1-1. Germline CDR1 reads SGHRS; CDR2 reads YFSETQ. The CDR3 length is 14 residues. CDR3 residues: CASSWLGGGTEAFF. Full variable domain (outside the CDR3, taken from reference TRBV5-1 and TRBJ1-1): KAGVTQTPRYLIKTRGQQVTLSCSPISGHRSVSWYQQTPGQGLQFLFEYFSETQRNKGNFPGRFSGRQFSNSRSEMNVSTLELGDSALYLCASSWLGGGTEAFFGQGTRLTVV.

The V call is TRBV29-1, the J call TRBJ1-1. The CDR3 length is 14 residues. CDR1 is SQVTM and CDR2 is ANQGSEA in the germline V gene. The chain's CDR3 is CSVHLAGLNTEAFF.

J is TRBJ2-5 and V is TRBV20-1. CDR1 and CDR2 (germline): DFQATT, SNEGSKA (reference sequence). The CDR3 is made up of 12 amino acids. CDR3 loop: CSAGPREETQYF.

The chain combines TRBV20-1 with TRBJ2-6; as DNA is missing, the TRBD1 call by TCRdb cannot be tested. The CDR3 is 16 amino acids. Germline values: CDR1 DFQATT, CDR2 SNEGSKA (reference sequence). This CDR3 reads CSALRQGAAGANVLTF.

This chain uses TRBV6-6 with TRBJ1-5; absent DNA, TCRdb's TRBD1 call cannot be checked. This CDR3 is 14 amino acids long. Germline values: CDR1 MNHNY, CDR2 SVGAGI (reference sequence). The CDR3 region is CASSYEGSSQPQHF.

The CDR3 loop reads CASSYRNRNTEAFF. The chain is built from TRBV4-3 and TRBJ1-1. The germline V gene has CDR1 LGHNA and CDR2 YSLEER. The CDR3 covers 14 residues.

The gene calls are TRBV5-1 and TRBJ2-7. CDR3 size: 14 residues. Germline CDR1 and CDR2: SGHRS and YFSETQ. CDR3 sequence reads: CASSLGSYSYEQYF.

This chain connects TRBV6-1 to TRBJ2-1; with no DNA, the TCRdb D assignment of TRBD2 cannot be verified. Germline CDR1 reads MNHNS; CDR2 reads SASEGT. The CDR3 loop spans 18 amino acids. The CDR3 protein is CASSSMVSGLATRNEQFF.